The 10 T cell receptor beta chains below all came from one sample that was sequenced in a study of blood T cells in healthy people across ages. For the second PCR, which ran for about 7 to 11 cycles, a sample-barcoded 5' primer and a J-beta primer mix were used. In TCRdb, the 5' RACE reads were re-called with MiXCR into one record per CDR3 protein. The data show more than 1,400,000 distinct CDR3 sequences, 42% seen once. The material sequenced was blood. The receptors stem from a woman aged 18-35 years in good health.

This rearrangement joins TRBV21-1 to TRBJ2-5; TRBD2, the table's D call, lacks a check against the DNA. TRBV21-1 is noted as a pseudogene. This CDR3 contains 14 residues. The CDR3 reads CASSKGLGSETQYF. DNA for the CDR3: TGTGCCAGCAGCAAAGGGCTAGGGAGCGAGACCCAGTACTTC.

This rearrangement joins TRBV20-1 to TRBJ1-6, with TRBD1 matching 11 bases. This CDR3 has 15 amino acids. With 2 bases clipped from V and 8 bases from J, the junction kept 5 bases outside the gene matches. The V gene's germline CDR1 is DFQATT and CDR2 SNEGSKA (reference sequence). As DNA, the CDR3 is TGCAGTGCTAGAACTCCGGGACAGGGGGATTCACCCCTCCACTTT. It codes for CSARTPGQGDSPLHF.

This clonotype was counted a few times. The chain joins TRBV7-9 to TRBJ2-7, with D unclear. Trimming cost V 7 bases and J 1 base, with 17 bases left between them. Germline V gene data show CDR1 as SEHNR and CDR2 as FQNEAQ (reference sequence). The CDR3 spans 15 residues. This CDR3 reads CASTLQAGASYEQYF. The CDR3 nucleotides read TGTGCCAGCACCCTCCAGGCAGGAGCTTCCTACGAGCAGTACTTC.

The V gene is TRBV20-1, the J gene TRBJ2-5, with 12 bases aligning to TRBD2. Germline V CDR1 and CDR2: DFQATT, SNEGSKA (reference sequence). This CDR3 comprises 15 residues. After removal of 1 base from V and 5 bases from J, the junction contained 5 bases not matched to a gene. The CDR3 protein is CSARVTSGGYETQYF. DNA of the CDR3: TGCAGTGCTAGAGTCACTAGCGGGGGGTATGAGACCCAGTACTTC.

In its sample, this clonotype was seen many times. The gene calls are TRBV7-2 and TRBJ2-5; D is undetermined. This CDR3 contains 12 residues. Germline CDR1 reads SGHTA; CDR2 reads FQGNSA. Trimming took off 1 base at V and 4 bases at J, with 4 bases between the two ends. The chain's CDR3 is CASSLDRETQYF. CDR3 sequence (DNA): TGTGCCAGCAGCTTAGACAGAGAGACCCAGTACTTC.

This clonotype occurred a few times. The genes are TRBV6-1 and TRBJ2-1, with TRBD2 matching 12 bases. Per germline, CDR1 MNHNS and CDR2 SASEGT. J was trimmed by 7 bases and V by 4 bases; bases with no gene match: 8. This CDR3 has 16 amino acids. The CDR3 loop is CASSALTSGGMNEQFF. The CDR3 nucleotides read TGTGCCAGCAGTGCCCTAACTAGCGGGGGGATGAATGAGCAGTTCTTC.

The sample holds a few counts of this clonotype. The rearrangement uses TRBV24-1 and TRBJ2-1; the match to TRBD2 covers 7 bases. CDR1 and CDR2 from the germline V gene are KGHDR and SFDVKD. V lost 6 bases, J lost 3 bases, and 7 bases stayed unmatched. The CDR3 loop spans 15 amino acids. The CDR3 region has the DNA TGTGCCACCAGTCGTGGGAGGGAAGGCTACAATGAGCAGTTCTTC. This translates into CATSRGREGYNEQFF.

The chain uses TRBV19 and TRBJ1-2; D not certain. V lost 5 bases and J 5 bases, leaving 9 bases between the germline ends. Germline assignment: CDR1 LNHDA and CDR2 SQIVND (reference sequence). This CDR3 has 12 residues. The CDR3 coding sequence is TGTGCCAGTAGTCGGCGGCCTTATGGCTACACCTTC. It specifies CASSRRPYGYTF. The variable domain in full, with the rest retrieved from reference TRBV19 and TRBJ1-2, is DGGITQSPKYLFRKEGQNVTLSCEQNLNHDAMYWYRQDPGQGLRLIYYSQIVNDFQKGDIAEGYSVSREKKESFPLTVTSAQKNPTAFYLCASSRRPYGYTFGSGTRLTVV.

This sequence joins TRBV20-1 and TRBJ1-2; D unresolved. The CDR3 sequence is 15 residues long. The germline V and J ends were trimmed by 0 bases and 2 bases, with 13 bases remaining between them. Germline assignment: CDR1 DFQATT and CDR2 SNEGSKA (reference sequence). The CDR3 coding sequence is TGCAGTGCTAGAGATCGTCGGGGTTTCAACTATGGCTACACCTTC. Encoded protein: CSARDRRGFNYGYTF.

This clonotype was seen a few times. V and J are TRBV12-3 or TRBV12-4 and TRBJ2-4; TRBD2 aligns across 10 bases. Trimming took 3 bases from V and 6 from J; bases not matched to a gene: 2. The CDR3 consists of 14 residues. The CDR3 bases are TGTGCCAGCAGTTTCCGGACTAGCGGAAACATTCAGTACTTC. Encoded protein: CASSFRTSGNIQYF.